One and the same sample provided the 7 T cell receptor beta chains below, sequenced in a study of CD8+ T cells in alopecia areata. Treatment in this sample: oral pan-JAK inhibitor, 5-10 mg twice daily. The authors extracted RNA and reverse transcribed it into cDNA as the sequencing template. TCRdb keeps only in-frame clones here, not all; method: immunoSEQ multiplex PCR. The repertoire has about 120,000 clones, about 50% of them found once; the top ten carry 0.45% to 0.5%. This material consisted of CD4+ T cells sorted from blood, taken at week 4, from a patient treated with tofacitinib. These receptor sequences come from a human donor with alopecia areata.

The chain uses TRBV29-1 and TRBJ1-1, with D possibly matching TRBD1 (5 bases). The V gene's germline CDR1 is SQVTM and CDR2 ANQGSEA. With 6 bases removed from V and 6 bases from J, the gap between germline ends came to 17 bases. The CDR3 loop spans 13 amino acids. The CDR3 nucleotides read TGCAGCGTCGGGGACCTCCTAAAATCTGAAGCTTTCTTT. Amino acid sequence: CSVGDLLKSEAFF.

This clone was detected only a few times. The DNA of the CDR3 is TGTGCCAGCAGCCAAAGGAGGGGGCATAATTCACCCCTCCACTTT. Residues: CASSQRRGHNSPLHF. The chain carries TRBV14 and TRBJ1-6; 7 nucleotides align to TRBD1. Germline V gene sequence: CDR1 SGHDN, CDR2 FVKESK. With V trimmed by 2 bases and J by 5 bases, 3 bases remained unmatched. CDR3 size: 15 residues.

J is TRBJ1-1 and V is TRBV29-1; unclear D gene. V was trimmed by 4 bases and J by 4 bases, leaving 7 bases between them. The germline gives CDR1 SQVTM, CDR2 ANQGSEA. The CDR3 extends over 11 amino acids. CDR3 region: CSVVGPTEAFF. DNA for the CDR3: TGCAGCGTTGTAGGGCCCACTGAAGCTTTCTTT.

This clone came up a few times. The V gene is TRBV6-5, the J gene TRBJ1-3; no definite D call. The CDR3 runs to 15 residues. Looked up from germline, CDR1 is MNHEY and CDR2 is SVGAGI. V dropped 0 bases and J dropped 3 bases, with 9 bases sitting between them. In DNA, the CDR3 is TGTGCCAGCAGTTACTCGCGTGGCATTGGAAACACCATATATTTT. This encodes CASSYSRGIGNTIYF.

This clone was seen once. This rearrangement joins TRBV29-1 to TRBJ2-1, with 7 bases matching TRBD2. The CDR3 is 14 residues long. V was clipped by 4 bases and J by 5 bases; unmatched bases: 8. Looked up from germline, CDR1 is SQVTM and CDR2 is ANQGSEA. The CDR3 DNA follows: TGCAGCGTTGGAGGGAGGGCCCTCCACAATGAGCAGTTCTTC. Amino acids: CSVGGRALHNEQFF.

The rearrangement uses TRBV30 and TRBJ1-2, with a tentative D call TRBD1 (6 bases). Germline V gene data show CDR1 as GTSNPN and CDR2 as SVGIG (reference sequence). V lost 4 bases to trimming and J lost 7 bases, with 19 bases between them. The CDR3 loop spans 14 amino acids. For the CDR3, the DNA is TGTGCCTGGATTTCGCAGGGGATAGTCGGTGGCTACACCTTC. Translation: CAWISQGIVGGYTF.

Only a few counts were recorded for this clone. V gene TRBV19 combines with J gene TRBJ1-5, with TRBD1 identical over 8 bases. V shed 6 bases and J 1 base; nucleotides not matched to a gene: 5. Germline CDR1 is LNHDA and CDR2 is SQIVND (reference sequence). The CDR3 consists of 15 residues. Here the CDR3 DNA reads TGTGCCAGTAGGGACCGGACAGGGAGCAATCAGCCCCAGCATTTT. It translates to CASRDRTGSNQPQHF.